These T cell receptor beta chains were read from a single sample in a study of shared clonotypes between healthy human individuals. Clones were sequenced by immunoSEQ multiplex PCR, and TCRdb holds only the in-frame ones, with some missing. The sample contains some 1,900,000 clones, about 95% of which appear only once. Sequencing was performed on naive CD8+ T cells sorted from blood. The receptor source for this set is a man between 18 and 35 years old in good health. Each CDR3 is given with its conserved first and last residue. D genes are given only for firm matches. The size entry is marked missing in some rows and otherwise reads once, few, many or a size class.

d_call | j_call | v_call | clone_size | cdr3_length | cdr3_aa | cdr3_nt
NA | TRBJ2-7 | TRBV5-1 | NA | 14 | CASSLLDRTYEQYF | TGCGCCAGCAGCTTACTAGACAGAACCTACGAGCAGTACTTC
NA | TRBJ2-7 | TRBV27 | NA | 12 | CASSLSGDEQYF | TGTGCCAGCAGTTTATCAGGAGACGAGCAGTACTTC
NA | TRBJ2-1 | TRBV4-2 | once | 13 | CASSHLIDNEQFF | TGTGCCAGCAGCCACCTAATCGACAATGAGCAGTTCTTC
TRBD2 | TRBJ2-7 | TRBV7-9 | NA | 14 | CASSTASGSYEQYF | TGTGCCAGCAGCACTGCTAGCGGGAGTTACGAGCAGTACTTC
NA | TRBJ1-4 | TRBV28 | NA | 12 | CASSFLGEKLFF | TGTGCCAGCAGTTTTCTGGGAGAAAAACTGTTTTTT
NA | TRBJ2-3 | TRBV6-5 | NA | 14 | CASSYSIVGDTQYF | TGTGCCAGCAGTTACTCGATTGTAGGGGATACGCAGTATTTT
NA | TRBJ1-5 | TRBV19 | once | 14 | CASSMRGGNQPQHF | TGTGCCAGTAGTATGAGGGGGGGCAATCAGCCCCAGCATTTT
NA | TRBJ1-1 | TRBV5-4 | NA | 14 | CASSFHGGDTEAFF | TGTGCCAGCAGCTTCCATGGAGGGGACACTGAAGCTTTCTTT
NA | TRBJ2-7 | TRBV19 | NA | 16 | CASSIRFPGSAYEQYF | TGTGCCAGTAGTATTAGGTTTCCGGGATCGGCCTACGAGCAGTACTTC
NA | TRBJ2-7 | TRBV20-1 | NA | 11 | CSARDGAEQYF | TGCAGTGCCCGCGACGGGGCCGAGCAGTACTTC
NA | TRBJ2-2 | TRBV14 | once | 16 | CASSQDRGPYTGELFF | TGTGCCAGCAGCCAAGATCGGGGGCCCTACACCGGGGAGCTGTTTTTT
NA | TRBJ2-3 | TRBV4-1 | NA | 11 | CASSQEGDLNF | TGCGCCAGCAGCCAAGAGGGCGACCTAAACTTT
NA | TRBJ2-7 | TRBV7-8 | NA | 16 | CASSFYEGQGSNEQYF | TGTGCCAGCAGCTTTTATGAGGGGCAGGGTTCCAACGAGCAGTACTTC
NA | TRBJ2-7 | TRBV7-9 | NA | 15 | CASTWGAPSSYEQYF | TGTGCCAGCACGTGGGGGGCTCCTTCTTCGTACGAGCAGTACTTC
TRBD1 | TRBJ1-6 | TRBV2 | few | 16 | CASSRDRESNNSPLHF | TGTGCCAGCAGCCGGGACAGGGAATCCAATAATTCACCCCTCCACTTT
NA | TRBJ1-2 | TRBV7-9 | NA | 16 | CASSLDRDQANYGYTF | TGTGCCAGCAGCTTAGACCGGGACCAAGCTAACTATGGCTACACCTTC
NA | TRBJ1-5 | TRBV30 | NA | 17 | CAWSGLDSKLLNQPQHF | TGTGCCTGGAGTGGTTTGGACAGCAAGCTTCTCAATCAGCCCCAGCATTTT
NA | TRBJ2-2 | TRBV11-3 | NA | 13 | CASSEDDTGELFF | TGTGCCAGCAGCGAGGACGACACCGGGGAGCTGTTTTTT
NA | TRBJ2-7 | TRBV27 | NA | 13 | CASSPGQLYEQYF | TGTGCCAGCAGTCCAGGACAGCTCTACGAGCAGTACTTC
TRBD2 | TRBJ2-1 | TRBV9 | NA | 16 | CASSVVAGGSMYEQFF | TGTGCCAGCAGCGTAGTAGCGGGAGGGAGTATGTATGAGCAGTTCTTC
NA | TRBJ2-7 | TRBV7-9 | NA | 15 | CASSPSSSGSYEQYF | TGTGCCAGCAGCCCTAGTAGCAGTGGTTCCTACGAGCAGTACTTC
TRBD1 | TRBJ2-7 | TRBV13 | NA | 15 | CASSLGGTGGLEQYF | TGTGCCAGCAGCTTAGGCGGGACAGGGGGCCTCGAGCAGTACTTC
TRBD2 | TRBJ2-1 | TRBV7-2 | NA | 15 | CASSGGLAGANEQFF | TGTGCCAGCAGCGGGGGACTAGCGGGGGCCAATGAGCAGTTCTTC
NA | TRBJ2-7 | TRBV4-1 | NA | 14 | CASSQDGTSYEQYF | TGCGCCAGCAGCCAAGACGGAACCTCCTACGAGCAGTACTTC
NA | TRBJ2-7 | TRBV6-5 | NA | 15 | CASSYSGRGDYEQYF | TGTGCCAGCAGTTACTCCGGCAGGGGGGACTACGAGCAGTACTTC
NA | TRBJ1-2 | TRBV2 | NA | 10 | CAIREYGYTF | TGTGCCATCAGGGAGTATGGCTACACCTTC
NA | TRBJ2-2 | TRBV2 | NA | 17 | CASSLSRDDGNTGELFF | TGTGCCAGCAGTCTATCCCGGGACGATGGGAACACCGGGGAGCTGTTTTTT
TRBD2 | TRBJ2-7 | TRBV27 | NA | 13 | CASGLAGTYEQYF | TGTGCCAGTGGACTAGCGGGTACTTACGAGCAGTACTTC
TRBD2 | TRBJ2-7 | TRBV7-9 | NA | 16 | CASSLVGSGRADEQYF | TGTGCCAGCAGCTTAGTTGGTAGCGGGAGGGCCGACGAGCAGTACTTC
TRBD1 | TRBJ2-7 | TRBV9 | NA | 14 | CASTLGPGGYEQYF | TGTGCCAGCACCCTAGGGCCAGGGGGCTACGAGCAGTACTTC
TRBD2 | TRBJ2-7 | TRBV6-1 | NA | 17 | CASSGMLAGGRPYEQYF | TGTGCCAGCAGTGGGATGCTAGCCGGCGGGAGGCCCTACGAGCAGTACTTC
NA | TRBJ2-3 | TRBV9 | once | 16 | CASSPYVGGGTDTQYF | TGTGCCAGCAGCCCCTACGTTGGCGGGGGCACAGATACGCAGTATTTT
NA | TRBJ1-3 | TRBV9 | NA | 16 | CASSLTGSLEGNTIYF | TGTGCCAGCAGCTTAACGGGATCATTGGAGGGAAACACCATATATTTT
NA | TRBJ2-7 | TRBV29-1 | NA | 14 | CSATGLGGLYEQYF | TGCAGCGCGACAGGGTTGGGGGGGCTCTACGAGCAGTACTTC
NA | TRBJ2-2 | TRBV2 | few | 14 | CASSGGSSTGELFF | TGTGCCAGCAGTGGTGGCAGTAGCACCGGGGAGCTGTTTTTT
NA | TRBJ2-7 | TRBV5-4 | NA | 14 | CASSWNHGQGEQYF | TGTGCCAGCAGCTGGAACCATGGGCAGGGCGAGCAGTACTTC
TRBD1 | TRBJ1-1 | TRBV19 | NA | 14 | CASSTSTGYTEAFF | TGTGCCAGTAGTACCTCGACAGGGTACACTGAAGCTTTCTTT
TRBD2 | TRBJ2-7 | TRBV30 | NA | 14 | CAWSGGLAGTEQYF | TGTGCCTGGAGTGGGGGACTAGCGGGAACTGAGCAGTACTTC
NA | TRBJ1-2 | TRBV5-1 | NA | 12 | CASSLVRDGYTF | TGCGCCAGCAGCTTGGTACGGGATGGCTACACCTTC
NA | TRBJ1-5 | TRBV4-1 | NA | 16 | CASSQVGGFGGQPQHF | TGCGCCAGCAGCCAAGTCGGCGGGTTTGGGGGTCAGCCCCAGCATTTT
NA | TRBJ2-7 | TRBV6-4 | NA | 16 | CASSEPARLKGCEQYF | TGTGCCAGCAGTGAGCCGGCAAGGTTAAAGGGATGCGAGCAGTACTTC
TRBD2 | TRBJ2-1 | TRBV4-1 | NA | 15 | CASSQDPGLGNEQFF | TGCGCCAGCAGCCAAGATCCGGGACTAGGGAATGAGCAGTTCTTC
NA | TRBJ2-5 | TRBV6-6 | NA | 14 | CASSYVSDQETQYF | TGTGCCAGCAGTTACGTGTCGGACCAAGAGACCCAGTACTTC
NA | TRBJ1-5 | TRBV7-8 | NA | 15 | CASSLWSDSNQPQHF | TGTGCCAGCAGCTTATGGAGTGATAGCAATCAGCCCCAGCATTTT
NA | TRBJ2-5 | TRBV7-6 | NA | 13 | CASSHSGSETQYF | TGTGCCAGCAGCCATAGTGGGTCCGAGACCCAGTACTTC
NA | TRBJ1-5 | TRBV10-2 | NA | 12 | CASSLNLRPQHF | TGCGCCAGCAGCCTTAACCTTAGACCCCAGCATTTT
NA | TRBJ1-2 | TRBV5-1 | NA | 16 | CASSLESFRDPIGYTF | TGCGCCAGCAGCTTGGAGTCTTTTAGGGACCCTATCGGCTACACCTTC
NA | TRBJ2-3 | TRBV27 | once | 11 | CASKGTDTQYF | TGTGCCAGCAAAGGCACAGATACGCAGTATTTT
NA | TRBJ2-3 | TRBV5-1 | NA | 14 | CASSLDTFTDTQYF | TGCGCCAGCAGCTTGGACACATTCACAGATACGCAGTATTTT
NA | TRBJ1-2 | TRBV11-1 | NA | 14 | CASSLGTANYGYTF | TGTGCCAGCAGCTTAGGTACGGCGAACTATGGCTACACCTTC
NA | TRBJ2-7 | TRBV7-3 | NA | 15 | CASSAGVSPAHEQYF | TGTGCCAGCAGCGCCGGGGTCAGTCCTGCCCACGAGCAGTACTTC
TRBD2 | TRBJ2-2 | TRBV9 | NA | 17 | CASSVPSGSGNTGELFF | TGTGCCAGCAGCGTACCTAGCGGGAGTGGTAACACCGGGGAGCTGTTTTTT